This T cell receptor (beta chain) comes out of a study of T cells after yellow fever vaccination. Findings and limits, study-wide: Once the booster was given, most primary-vaccination clones reappeared, at just over 95% for CD4 and roughly 85% for CD8.

This clonotype was picked up a small number of times. Its antigen is unknown. Via MiXCR, TCRdb re-called the 5' RACE reads, giving one row per CDR3 protein. The data show under 550,000 distinct CDR3 sequences, with 21% seen just once and about 17% held by the top ten. The length of the CDR3 is 14 residues. Trimming cost V 6 bases and J 7 bases; bases outside gene matches: 8. The germline V gene encodes CDR1 SGHTA and CDR2 FQGTGA. This specimen was PBMCs, taken roughly 20 days after the first yellow fever vaccination. The chain couples TRBV7-3 to TRBJ1-4; 7 bases are a match to TRBD1. This receptor was identified in a man aged 18 to 30 who received the YFV17D yellow fever vaccine. This chain's CDR3 is CASSIDRDGEKLFF. The CDR3, as DNA: TGTGCCAGCAGTATCGACAGGGATGGTGAAAAACTGTTTTTT.